The present entry profiles one T cell receptor (beta chain) with its context. The sample belongs to a study of blood T cell repertoires in COVID-19. The wider study: Samples taken during acute and convalescent COVID-19 were collected in the United States, Italy and Spain. T cells, B-cell-depleted T cells, or PBMCs provided the cDNA or gDNA that served as material.

Original processing notes: How many nucleated cells were present was estimated from reference gene primer amplification. Clones were sequenced by immunoSEQ multiplex PCR, and TCRdb holds only the in-frame ones, with some missing. V, J and clone size are those of that table, while D and trimming were read from the DNA. There are some 120,000 clones in the sample; approximately 77% occur only once, and about 18% lies in the top ten. The germline V gene encodes CDR1 MNHEY and CDR2 SVGEGT. V was cut by 6 bases and J by 6 bases, with 14 bases left in between. The CDR3 is made up of 13 amino acids. The chain links TRBV6-2 or TRBV6-3 to TRBJ2-5; D call uncertain. This clonotype originated in an elderly man with acute or convalescent COVID-19. Material for sequencing was peripheral blood. CDR3 in DNA: TGTGCCAGCAGCGCCGGGTTCGAAAAGACCCAGTACTTC. It codes for CASSAGFEKTQYF.